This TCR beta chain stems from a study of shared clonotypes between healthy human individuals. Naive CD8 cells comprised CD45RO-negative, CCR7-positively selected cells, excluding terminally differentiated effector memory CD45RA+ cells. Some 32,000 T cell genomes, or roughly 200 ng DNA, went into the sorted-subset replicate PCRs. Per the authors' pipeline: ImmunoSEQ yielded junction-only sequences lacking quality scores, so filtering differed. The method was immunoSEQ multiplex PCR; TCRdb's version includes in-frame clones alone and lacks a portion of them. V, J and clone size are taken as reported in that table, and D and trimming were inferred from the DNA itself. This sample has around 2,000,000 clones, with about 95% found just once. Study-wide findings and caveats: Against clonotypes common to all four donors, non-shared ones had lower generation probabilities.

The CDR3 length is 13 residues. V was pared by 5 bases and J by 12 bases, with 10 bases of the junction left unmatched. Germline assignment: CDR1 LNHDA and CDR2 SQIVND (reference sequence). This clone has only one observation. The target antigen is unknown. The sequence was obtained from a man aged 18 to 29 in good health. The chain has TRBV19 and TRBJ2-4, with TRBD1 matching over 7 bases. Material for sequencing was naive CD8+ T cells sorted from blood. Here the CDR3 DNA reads TGTGCCAGTAGTCCTACAGGGGTCGACTCTCAGTACTTC. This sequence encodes CASSPTGVDSQYF.